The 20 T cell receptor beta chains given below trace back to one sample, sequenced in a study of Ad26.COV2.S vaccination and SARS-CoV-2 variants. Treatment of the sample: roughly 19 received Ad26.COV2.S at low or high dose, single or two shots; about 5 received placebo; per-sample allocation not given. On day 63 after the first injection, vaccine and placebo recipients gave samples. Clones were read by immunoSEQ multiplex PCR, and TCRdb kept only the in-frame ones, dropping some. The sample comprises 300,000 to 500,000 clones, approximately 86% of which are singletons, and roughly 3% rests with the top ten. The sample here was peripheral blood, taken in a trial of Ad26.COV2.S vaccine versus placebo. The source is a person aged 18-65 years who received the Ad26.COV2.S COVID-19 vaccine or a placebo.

Here the CDR3 DNA reads TGCGCCAGCAGCTTGGAATTGCGACCCGCGGCTGGCGGGGAGCTGTTTTTT. Amino acids: CASSLELRPAAGGELFF. The chain couples TRBV5-1 to TRBJ2-2, with unresolved D. The CDR3 runs to 17 residues. CDR1 and CDR2 from the germline V gene are SGHRS and YFSETQ. V was clipped by 0 bases and J by 7 bases, with 19 bases between them.

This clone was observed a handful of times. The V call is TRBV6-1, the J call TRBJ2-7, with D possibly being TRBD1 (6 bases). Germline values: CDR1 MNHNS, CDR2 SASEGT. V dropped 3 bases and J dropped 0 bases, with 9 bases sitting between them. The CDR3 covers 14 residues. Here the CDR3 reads CASSDRGYSYEQYF. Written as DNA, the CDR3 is TGTGCCAGCAGTGACAGGGGCTACTCCTACGAGCAGTACTTC.

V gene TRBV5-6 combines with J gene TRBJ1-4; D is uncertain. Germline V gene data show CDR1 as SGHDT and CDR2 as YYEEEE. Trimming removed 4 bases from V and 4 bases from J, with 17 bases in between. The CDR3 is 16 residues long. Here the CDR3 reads CASSRLTADYNEKLFF. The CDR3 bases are TGTGCCAGCAGCCGGTTGACGGCCGACTATAATGAAAAACTGTTTTTT.

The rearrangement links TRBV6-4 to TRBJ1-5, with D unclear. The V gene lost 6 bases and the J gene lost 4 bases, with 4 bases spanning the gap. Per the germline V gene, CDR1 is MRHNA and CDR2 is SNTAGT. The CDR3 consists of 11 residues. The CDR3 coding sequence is TGTGCCAGCAGGAGTAATCAGCCCCAGCATTTT. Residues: CASRSNQPQHF.

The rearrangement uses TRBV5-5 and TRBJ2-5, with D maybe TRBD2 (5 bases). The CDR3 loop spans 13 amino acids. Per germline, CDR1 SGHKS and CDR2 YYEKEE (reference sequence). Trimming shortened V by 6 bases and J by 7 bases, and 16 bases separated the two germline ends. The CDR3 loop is CASTVVPAGTQYF. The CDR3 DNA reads TGTGCCAGCACAGTCGTCCCCGCGGGGACCCAGTACTTC.

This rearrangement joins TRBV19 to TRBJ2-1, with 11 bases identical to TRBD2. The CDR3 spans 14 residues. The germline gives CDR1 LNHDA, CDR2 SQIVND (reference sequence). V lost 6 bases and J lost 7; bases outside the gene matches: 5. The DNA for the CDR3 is TGTGCCAGTAGGACTAGCGGGGACCGAAATGAGCAGTTCTTC. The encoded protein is CASRTSGDRNEQFF.

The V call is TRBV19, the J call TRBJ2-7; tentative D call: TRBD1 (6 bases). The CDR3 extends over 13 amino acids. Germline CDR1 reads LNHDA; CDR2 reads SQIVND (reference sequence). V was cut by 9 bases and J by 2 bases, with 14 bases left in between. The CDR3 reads CARKGHQPYEQYF. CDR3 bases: TGTGCCAGGAAGGGACACCAGCCCTACGAGCAGTACTTC.

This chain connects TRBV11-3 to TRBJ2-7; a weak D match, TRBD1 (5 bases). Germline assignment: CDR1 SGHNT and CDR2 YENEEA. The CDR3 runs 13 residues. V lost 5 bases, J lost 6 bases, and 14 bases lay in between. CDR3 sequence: CASSRYQGSEQYF. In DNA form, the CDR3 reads TGTGCCAGCAGCCGATACCAGGGATCCGAGCAGTACTTC.

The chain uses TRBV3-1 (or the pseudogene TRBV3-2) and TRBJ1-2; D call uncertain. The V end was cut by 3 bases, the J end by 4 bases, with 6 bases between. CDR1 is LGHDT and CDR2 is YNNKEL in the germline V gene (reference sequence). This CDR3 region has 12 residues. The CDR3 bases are TGTGCCAGCAGCCAGGAGATCTATGGCTACACCTTC. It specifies CASSQEIYGYTF.

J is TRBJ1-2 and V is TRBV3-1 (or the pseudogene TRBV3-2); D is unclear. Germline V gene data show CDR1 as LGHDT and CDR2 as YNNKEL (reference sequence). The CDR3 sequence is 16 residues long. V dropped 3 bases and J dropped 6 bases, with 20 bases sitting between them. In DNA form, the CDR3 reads TGTGCCAGCAGCCAGACCCGCGCGGTCGTTGGACATGGCTACACCTTC. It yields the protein CASSQTRAVVGHGYTF.

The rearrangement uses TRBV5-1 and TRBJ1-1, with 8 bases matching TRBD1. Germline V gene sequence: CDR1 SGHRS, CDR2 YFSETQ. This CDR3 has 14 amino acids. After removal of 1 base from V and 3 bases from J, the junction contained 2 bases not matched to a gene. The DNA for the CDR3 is TGCGCCAGCAGCTTGCTGGGACAGGACACTGAAGCTTTCTTT. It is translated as CASSLLGQDTEAFF.

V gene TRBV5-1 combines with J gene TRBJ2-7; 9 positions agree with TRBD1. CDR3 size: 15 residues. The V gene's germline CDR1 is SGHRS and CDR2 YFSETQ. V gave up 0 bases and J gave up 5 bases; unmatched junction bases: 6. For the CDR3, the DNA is TGCGCCAGCAGCTTGGATCCGGGACAGGGAAACGAGCAGTACTTC. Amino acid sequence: CASSLDPGQGNEQYF.

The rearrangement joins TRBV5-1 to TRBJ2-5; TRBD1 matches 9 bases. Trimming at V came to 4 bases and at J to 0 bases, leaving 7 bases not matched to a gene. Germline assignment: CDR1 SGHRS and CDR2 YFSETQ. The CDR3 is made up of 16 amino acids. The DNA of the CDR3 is TGCGCCAGCAGCCTGGGACAGGGTGGGTACCAAGAGACCCAGTACTTC. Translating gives CASSLGQGGYQETQYF.

The CDR3: CASSFWGGGELFF. CDR3 nucleotide sequence: TGTGCCAGCAGCTTTTGGGGTGGCGGGGAGCTGTTTTTT. This sequence joins TRBV7-2 and TRBJ2-2; unclear D gene. Per the germline V gene, CDR1 is SGHTA and CDR2 is FQGNSA. The CDR3 extends over 13 amino acids. V was clipped by 3 bases and J by 7 bases, with 9 bases between them. Drawing the rest from reference TRBV7-2 and TRBJ2-2, the complete variable domain is GAGVSQSPSNKVTEKGKDVELRCDPISGHTALYWYRQSLGQGLEFLIYFQGNSAPDKSGLPSDRFSAERTGGSVSTLTIQRTQQEDSAVYLCASSFWGGGELFFGEGSRLTVL.

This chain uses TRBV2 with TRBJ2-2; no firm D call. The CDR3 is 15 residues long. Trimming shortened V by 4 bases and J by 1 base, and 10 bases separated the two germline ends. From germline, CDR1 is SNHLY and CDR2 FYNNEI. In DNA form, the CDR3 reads TGTGCCAGCAGTGTACAGAACATGAACACCGGGGAGCTGTTTTTT. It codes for CASSVQNMNTGELFF.

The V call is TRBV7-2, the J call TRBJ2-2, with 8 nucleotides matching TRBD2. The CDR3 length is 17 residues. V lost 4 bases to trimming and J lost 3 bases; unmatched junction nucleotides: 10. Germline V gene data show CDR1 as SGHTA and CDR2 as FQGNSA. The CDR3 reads CASSSAGVGVDTGELFF. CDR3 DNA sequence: TGTGCCAGCAGCTCAGCGGGGGTGGGGGTAGACACCGGGGAGCTGTTTTTT.

CDR3 protein: CASSPRPRADNQPQHF. The CDR3 region has the DNA TGCGCCAGCAGCCCCCGGCCACGGGCGGACAATCAGCCCCAGCATTTT. The J gene is TRBJ1-5, the V gene TRBV5-1; D is uncertain. The V end was cut by 4 bases, the J end by 3 bases, with 17 bases between. The CDR3 has 16 amino acids. Germline CDR1 SGHRS, CDR2 YFSETQ.

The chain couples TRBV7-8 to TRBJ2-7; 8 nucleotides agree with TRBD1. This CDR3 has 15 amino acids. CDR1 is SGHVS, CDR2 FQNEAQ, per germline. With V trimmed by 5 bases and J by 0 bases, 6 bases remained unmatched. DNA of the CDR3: TGTGCCAGCAGCGCCAGGGGGCCGAGCTCCTACGAGCAGTACTTC. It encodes CASSARGPSSYEQYF.

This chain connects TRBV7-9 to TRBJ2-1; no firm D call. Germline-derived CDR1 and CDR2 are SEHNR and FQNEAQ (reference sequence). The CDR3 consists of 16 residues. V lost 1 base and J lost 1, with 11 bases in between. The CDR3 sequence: CASSLGSAESYNEQFF. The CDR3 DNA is TGTGCCAGCAGCTTAGGATCGGCGGAATCCTACAATGAGCAGTTCTTC.

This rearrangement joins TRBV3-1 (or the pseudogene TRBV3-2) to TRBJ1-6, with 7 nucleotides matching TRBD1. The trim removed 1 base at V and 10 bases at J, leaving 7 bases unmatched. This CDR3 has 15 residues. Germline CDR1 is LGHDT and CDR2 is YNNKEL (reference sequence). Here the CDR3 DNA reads TGTGCCAGCAGCCAAGCACCGGGACAGAGCTCACCCCTCCACTTT. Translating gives CASSQAPGQSSPLHF.